The clone carrying this T cell receptor beta chain appeared many times. What it binds is unknown. V was cut by 1 base and J by 3 bases, with 12 bases left in between. The V gene's germline CDR1 is MDHEN and CDR2 SYDVKM. The CDR3 covers 15 residues. TCR beta CDR3 region amplification was performed from RNA transcripts. Initially, a first-round RT-PCR of the TCR CDR3 employed the HTBI primer set. TCRdb fed the multiplex PCR reads into MiXCR, producing one record per CDR3 protein. The sample records about 400,000 distinct CDR3 sequences, about 13% being singletons. The sample is drawn from a study of T cells in Graves' hyperthyroidism and ophthalmopathy. Study-wide results and limits: Blood also held most thyroid clonotypes expanded beyond 0.001.

What was sequenced was blood. The sequence was collected from a woman younger than 35 with Graves' hyperthyroidism. The chain employs TRBV28 and TRBJ1-1; a possible D gene is TRBD1 (5 bases). CDR3 region: CASSLSVRGDTEAFF. The CDR3, as DNA: TGTGCCAGCAGTTTATCGGTCAGAGGGGACACTGAAGCTTTCTTT.